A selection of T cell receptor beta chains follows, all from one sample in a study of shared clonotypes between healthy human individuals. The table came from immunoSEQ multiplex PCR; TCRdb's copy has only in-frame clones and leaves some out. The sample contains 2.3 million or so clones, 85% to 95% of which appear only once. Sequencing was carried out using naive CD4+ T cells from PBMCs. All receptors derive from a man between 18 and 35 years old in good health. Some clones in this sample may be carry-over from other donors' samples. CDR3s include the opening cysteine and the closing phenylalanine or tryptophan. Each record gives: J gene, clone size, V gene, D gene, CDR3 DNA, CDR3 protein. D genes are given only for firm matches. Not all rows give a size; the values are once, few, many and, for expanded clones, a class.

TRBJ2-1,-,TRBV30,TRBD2,TGTGCCTGGAACGGACTAGCGGGAGTAAGGTCCTACAATGAGCAGTTCTTC,CAWNGLAGVRSYNEQFF
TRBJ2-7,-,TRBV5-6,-,TGTGCCAGCAGCTTGGTAGGCAGTGTCTCCTACGAGCAGTACTTC,CASSLVGSVSYEQYF
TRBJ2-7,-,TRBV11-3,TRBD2,TGTGCCAGCAGCCGGGGAGGGAATGTCTACGAGCAGTACTTC,CASSRGGNVYEQYF
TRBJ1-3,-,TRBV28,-,TGTGCCAGCAGTTTATCCGCTCGCAGGGGATCTGGAAACACCATATATTTT,CASSLSARRGSGNTIYF
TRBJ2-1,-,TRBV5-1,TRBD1,TGCGCCAGCAGCCAACAGGGGGCCGCCGTTTACAATGAGCAGTTCTTC,CASSQQGAAVYNEQFF
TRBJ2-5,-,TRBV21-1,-,TGTGCCAGCAGCAAAGTGGTCAGGGCCGGGGGTGTGACCCAGTACTTC,CASSKVVRAGGVTQYF
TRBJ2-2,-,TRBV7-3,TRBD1,TGTGCCAGCAGCTTAAGGTTCCAGGGGGTCACCGGGGAGCTGTTTTTT,CASSLRFQGVTGELFF
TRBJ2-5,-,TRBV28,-,TGTGCCAGCCGGGGGCAAGAGACCCAGTACTTC,CASRGQETQYF
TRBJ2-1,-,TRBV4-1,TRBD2,TGCGCCAGCAGCCGACCGACTAGCGGGAACGATGAGCAGTTCTTC,CASSRPTSGNDEQFF
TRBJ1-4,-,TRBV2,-,TGTGCCAGCAGCCCCACCGCAACTAATGAAAAACTGTTTTTT,CASSPTATNEKLFF
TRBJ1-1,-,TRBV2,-,TGTGCCAGTAGCAGGGTTAGTGGAGGCACTGAAGCTTTCTTT,CASSRVSGGTEAFF
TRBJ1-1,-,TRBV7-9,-,TGTGCCAGCGGATTACAGGGTTCCACTGAAGCTTTCTTT,CASGLQGSTEAFF
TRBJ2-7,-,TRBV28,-,TGTGCCAGCCCAGGGCCGAGTGGCGAGCAGTACTTC,CASPGPSGEQYF
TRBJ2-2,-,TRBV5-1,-,TGCGCCAGCACGGGTTATCTCCAGGGCTACACCGGGGAGCTGTTTTTT,CASTGYLQGYTGELFF
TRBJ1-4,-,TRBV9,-,TGTGCCAGCAGCGTCGAGGGAGGGATGAGTGAAAAACTGTTTTTT,CASSVEGGMSEKLFF
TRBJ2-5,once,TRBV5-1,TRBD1,TGCGCCAGCAGCTCTGGGACAGCCCAGTTGGGGGAGACCCAGTACTTC,CASSSGTAQLGETQYF
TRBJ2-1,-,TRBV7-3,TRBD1,TGTGCCAGCAGTTTCGACAGGGGGGAATACAATGAGCAGTTCTTC,CASSFDRGEYNEQFF
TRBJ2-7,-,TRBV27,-,TGTGCCAGCAGTTTGCGGCTCGATTCCTACGAGCAGTACTTC,CASSLRLDSYEQYF
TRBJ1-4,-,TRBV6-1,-,TGTGCCAGCAGGAGGGAGATCCATAATGAAAAACTGTTTTTT,CASRREIHNEKLFF
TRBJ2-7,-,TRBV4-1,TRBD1,TGCGCCAGCAGCCAAGGGTTTGCGAGACAGGGCTCCTACGAGCAGTACTTC,CASSQGFARQGSYEQYF
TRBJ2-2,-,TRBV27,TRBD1,TGTGCCAGCAGCCCAGGACAGGTCAACACCGGGGAGCTGTTTTTT,CASSPGQVNTGELFF
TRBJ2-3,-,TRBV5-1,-,TGCGCCAGCAGCCTCAGCACAGATACGCAGTATTTT,CASSLSTDTQYF
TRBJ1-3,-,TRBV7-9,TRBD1,TGTGCCAGCGCTAGGACAGGGAGGGCTGGAAACACCATATATTTT,CASARTGRAGNTIYF
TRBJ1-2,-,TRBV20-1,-,TGCAGTGCTAGGTTCAGGGACACCTTC,CSARFRDTF
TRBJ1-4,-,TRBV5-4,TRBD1,TGTGCCAGCAGCATAGGACAGGGTAATGAAAAACTGTTTTTT,CASSIGQGNEKLFF
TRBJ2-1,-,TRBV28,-,TGTGCCAGCACCCAGGGCGGCGAGTACAATGAGCAGTTCTTC,CASTQGGEYNEQFF
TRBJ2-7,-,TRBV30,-,TGTGCCTGGAGCGACAAGGGACTGCCGTCCTACGAGCAGTACTTC,CAWSDKGLPSYEQYF
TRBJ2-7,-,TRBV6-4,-,TGTGCCAGCAGTCCCGAACCGGGACATATTACGCAGTACTTC,CASSPEPGHITQYF
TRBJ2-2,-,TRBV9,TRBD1,TGTGCCAGCAGCGCTACAGGGGCGAACACCGGGGAGCTGTTTTTT,CASSATGANTGELFF
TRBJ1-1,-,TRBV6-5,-,TGTGCCAGCAGTTACGGGGGCTCGGCCCATGAAGCTTTCTTT,CASSYGGSAHEAFF
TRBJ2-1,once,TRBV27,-,TGTGCCACCAGGGCCGACGTCTACAATGAGCAGTTCTTC,CATRADVYNEQFF
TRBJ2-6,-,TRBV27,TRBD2,TGTGCCAGCTTTCCTCTTACGGGACTAGCGGGATCTGGGGCCAACGTCCTGACTTTC,CASFPLTGLAGSGANVLTF
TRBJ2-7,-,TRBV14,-,TGTGCCAGCAGCCACCAAGGTTGGGGGTCGTCCTACGAGCAGTACTTC,CASSHQGWGSSYEQYF
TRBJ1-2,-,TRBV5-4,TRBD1,TGTGCCAGCAGCAGTGGGTCGGACAGGGGGGGTAACTATGGCTACACCTTC,CASSSGSDRGGNYGYTF
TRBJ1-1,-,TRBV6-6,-,TGTGCCAGCAGTATGACAGCAAACACTGAAGCTTTCTTT,CASSMTANTEAFF
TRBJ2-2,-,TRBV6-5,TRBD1,TGTGCCAGCAGTTACACCGGGACAGGGGTCGCCGGGGAGCTGTTTTTT,CASSYTGTGVAGELFF
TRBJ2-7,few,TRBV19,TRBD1,TGTGCCAGTAGCCCGACAGGGTACGAGCAGTACTTC,CASSPTGYEQYF
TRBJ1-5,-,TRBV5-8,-,TGTGCCAGTAAAAGCAGGGACAATCAGCCCCAGCATTTT,CASKSRDNQPQHF
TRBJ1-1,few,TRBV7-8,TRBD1,TGTGCCAGCAGCTTAGACAGGGGGCGCACTGAAGCTTTCTTT,CASSLDRGRTEAFF
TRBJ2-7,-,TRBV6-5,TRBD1,TGTGCCAGCAGTCCCGGGACAGCTAACGAGCAGTACTTC,CASSPGTANEQYF
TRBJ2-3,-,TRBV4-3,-,TGCGCCAGCAGCCAAGCAGGGGCAGATACGCAGTATTTT,CASSQAGADTQYF
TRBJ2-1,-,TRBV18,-,TGTGCCAGCTCACCCGAAAGTGGTGAGCAGTTCTTC,CASSPESGEQFF
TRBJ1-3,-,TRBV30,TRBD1,TGTGCCTGGATTCCCAAGACCGGGACAGGGGGTTCCGGAAACACCATATATTTT,CAWIPKTGTGGSGNTIYF
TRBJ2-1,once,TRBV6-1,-,TGTGCCAGCAGTCGGGGATACAATGAGCAGTTCTTC,CASSRGYNEQFF
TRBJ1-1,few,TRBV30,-,TGTGCCTGGACCAGCGTAGGGACTGAAGCTTTCTTT,CAWTSVGTEAFF
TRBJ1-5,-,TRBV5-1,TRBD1,TGCGCCAGCAGCCCCGGACAGGGGGGCCCCGGTCAGCCCCAGCATTTT,CASSPGQGGPGQPQHF
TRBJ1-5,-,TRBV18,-,TGTGCCAGCTCAACCCGGACTGGCCAACTCAATCAGCCCCAGCATTTT,CASSTRTGQLNQPQHF
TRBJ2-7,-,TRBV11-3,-,TGTGCCAGCAGCCCGATAGGGGGGCGCGAGCAGTACTTC,CASSPIGGREQYF
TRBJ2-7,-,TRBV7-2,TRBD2,TGTGCCAGCAGCTTAGGTTGGCGGGAGTTTAGCGAGCAGTACTTC,CASSLGWREFSEQYF
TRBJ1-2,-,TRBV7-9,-,TGTGCCAGCAGCTTTGACAACTATGGCTACACCTTC,CASSFDNYGYTF
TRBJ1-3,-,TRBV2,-,TGTGCCAGCAATATAGGGACCTCCGTTGGGACCATATATTTT,CASNIGTSVGTIYF
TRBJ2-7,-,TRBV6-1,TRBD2,TGTGCCAGCAGTGCTCGACTAGCGGGAGGGCGGTGGGAGCAGTACTTC,CASSARLAGGRWEQYF
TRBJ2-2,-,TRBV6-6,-,TGTGCCAGCAGCATATTGGACACATCGAACACCGGGGAGCTGTTTTTT,CASSILDTSNTGELFF